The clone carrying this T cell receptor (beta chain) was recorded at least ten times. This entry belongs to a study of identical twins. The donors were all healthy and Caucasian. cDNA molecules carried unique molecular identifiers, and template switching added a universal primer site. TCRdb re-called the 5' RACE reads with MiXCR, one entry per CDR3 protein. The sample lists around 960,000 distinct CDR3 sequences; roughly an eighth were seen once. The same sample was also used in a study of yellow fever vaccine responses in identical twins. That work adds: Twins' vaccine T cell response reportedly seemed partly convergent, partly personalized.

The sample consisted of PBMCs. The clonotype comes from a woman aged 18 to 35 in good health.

In nucleotides, the CDR3 is TGTGCCAGCAGTGAATTCTTCGGCCGGGAAGAGACCCAGTACTTC. Translation gives CASSEFFGREETQYF. The chain combines TRBV6-1 with TRBJ2-5; D is unresolved. The CDR3 runs 15 residues. V lost 2 bases and J 3 bases, leaving 13 bases between the germline ends. CDR1 is MNHNS and CDR2 is SASEGT in the germline V gene.